The clone carrying this T cell receptor beta chain has just a few counts. Its antigen is not known. The CDR3 consists of 14 residues. The ends were cut back, 1 base at V and 1 base at J, with 7 bases in the middle. Germline loops: CDR1 SGHVS, CDR2 FNYEAQ. The primer mix had 60 Vbeta and 13 Jbeta primers. Using immunoSEQ multiplex PCR, the repertoire was profiled, and TCRdb retains in-frame clones only, with some absent. This table holds about 200,000 clones, around 80% found once. The data were obtained in a study of cytomegalovirus exposure and HLA in healthy donors. Whole-study findings and limits: About 87% or about 30% of the time was how often most TCR beta V segments were productive, according to an earlier analysis.

The rearrangement links TRBV7-6 to TRBJ1-1; tentative D call: TRBD1 (5 bases). The sample consisted of PBMCs. The receptor was isolated from a man aged 35-49 years in good health and CMV-seropositive. The DNA for the CDR3 is TGTGCCAGCAGCTTAGTTCAGGGGAACACTGAAGCTTTCTTT. It translates to CASSLVQGNTEAFF.